This T cell receptor beta chain appears in the sequencing data of a study of beta chain features in type 1 diabetes. Isolation of CD4+ naive, central memory, regulatory and stem cell-like memory cells was achieved by sorting via CD45RO/CCR7/CD25/CD127/CD95/CD27. The whole isolated RNA underwent reverse transcription, so sequencing captured expressed TCRB transcripts. Using immunoSEQ multiplex PCR, the repertoire was profiled, and TCRdb retains in-frame clones only, with some absent. The sample lists 200,000 to 250,000 clones; roughly 15% were seen once. The receptor's source is a woman in her forties in good health. The sample consisted of naive CD4+ T cells from blood.

The CDR3 reads CASSWEQGSRNEQFF. DNA of the CDR3: TGTGCCAGCAGCTGGGAACAGGGTTCTAGGAATGAGCAGTTCTTC. The V gene is TRBV5-4, the J gene TRBJ2-1; D is perhaps TRBD1 (6 bases). V lost 3 bases to trimming and J lost 7 bases, with 17 bases between them. The CDR3 runs to 15 residues. CDR1 SGHNT and CDR2 YYREEE come from the germline V gene (reference sequence). Combining the CDR3 with reference TRBV5-4 and TRBJ2-1 gives the whole variable domain ETGVTQSPTHLIKTRGQQVTLRCSSQSGHNTVSWYQQALGQGPQFIFQYYREEENGRGNFPPRFSGLQFPNYSSELNVNALELDDSALYLCASSWEQGSRNEQFFGPGTRLTVL.